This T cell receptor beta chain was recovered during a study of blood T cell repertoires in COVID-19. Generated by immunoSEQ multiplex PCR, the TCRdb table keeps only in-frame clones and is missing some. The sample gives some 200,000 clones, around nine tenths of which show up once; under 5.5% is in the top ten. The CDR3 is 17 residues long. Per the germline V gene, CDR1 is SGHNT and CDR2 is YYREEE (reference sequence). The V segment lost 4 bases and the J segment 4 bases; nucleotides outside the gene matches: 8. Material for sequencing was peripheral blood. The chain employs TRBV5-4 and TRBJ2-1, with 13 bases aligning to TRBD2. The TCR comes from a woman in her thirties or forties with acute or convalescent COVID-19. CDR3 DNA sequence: TGTGCCAGCAGCCCCGGACTAGCGGGGGCCTTATACAATGAGCAGTTCTTC. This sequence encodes CASSPGLAGALYNEQFF.